This T cell receptor beta chain was recovered during a study of regulatory T cells in long-lasting Graves disease. Described time point: newly diagnosed GD, antithyroid drugs for less than 3 months. Scientists built the TCR library using RNA that was extracted from PBMCs. Arm-PCR of CDR3 regions with iRepertoire HTBI primers generated TCR beta libraries. One entry per CDR3 protein results from TCRdb running MiXCR on the multiplex PCR reads. The table records roughly 400,000 distinct CDR3 sequences, over 12% of them present only once. This CDR3 is built from 13 residues. V dropped 6 bases and J dropped 3; count of bases not matched to a gene: 4. Germline values: CDR1 SNHLY, CDR2 FYNNEI. This clonotype was observed many times. These same records also appear under a second study, on T cells in Graves' hyperthyroidism and ophthalmopathy.

Material: peripheral blood mononuclear cells (PBMCs), obtained at new diagnosis, from a patient treated with antithyroid drugs. The receptor was derived from a middle-aged woman with Graves disease. The rearrangement uses TRBV2 and TRBJ2-7, with 8 positions matching TRBD2. The CDR3 region is CASRVGTSYEQYF. Written as DNA, the CDR3 is TGTGCCAGCAGAGTCGGGACTAGCTACGAGCAGTACTTC. The full variable domain, rest sourced from reference TRBV2 and TRBJ2-7, is EPEVTQTPSHQVTQMGQEVILRCVPISNHLYFYWYRQILGQKVEFLVSFYNNEISEKSEIFDDQFSVERPDGSNFTLKIRSTKLEDSAMYFCASRVGTSYEQYFGPGTRLTVT.